This T cell receptor (beta chain) derives from a study of shared clonotypes between healthy human individuals (dated by TCRdb to about 2020). With regard to the full study: Three men and a couple of women, aged 18 to 49 years, made up the cohort. For each donor, CD4 naive and CD4 memory were each given three plates, CD8 naive was given two plates, and CD8 memory was given one plate. To estimate repertoire size and how much clonotype sharing occurs between individuals, the study deeply sequenced the blood TCR repertoires of roughly 5 healthy adults. Different laboratories and diverse techniques were used to prepare libraries and sequence TCR repertoires, to increase sequencing depth and limit assay-specific biases. Each donor's leukapheresis produced roughly between roughly 0.9 and 9 billion PBMCs.

Findings and caveats that apply to the study as a whole: Pairwise subsampling led to the expectation that sequencing depth would affect the degree of clonotype sharing among donors. Naive subsets generally had larger estimated clonotype richness than memory subsets. Compared with non-shared clonotypes, the clonotypes found in all four sorted-subset donors had higher generation probabilities. Incomplete sequencing was indicated by rarefaction of sorted-subset datasets, despite the large sequencing depth. About 5% of naive CD4, around 3.5% of naive CD8, approximately 2.2% of memory CD4, and about 0.4% of memory CD8 clonotypes were shared across several donors. The genetic and exposure-history diversity represented was limited by the small number of donors. Sampling was limited to blood, and TCR repertoires in tissue likely differ from TCR repertoires in blood.

Using the deep immunoSEQ assay, multiplex PCR amplified TCR CDR3 regions from genomic DNA. Extracted genomic DNA from each cell subset was distributed evenly across all wells of several immunoSEQ 96-well plates, and each plate was treated as a replicate. For sorted subsets, about 200 ng genomic DNA, equal to 25,000 to 35,000 T cell genomes, was loaded into each replicate PCR. Purified libraries were quantified with a Qubit 3.0 fluorometer, sized on a Bioanalyzer 2100, and re-quantified with the KAPA Library Quantification kit. Each immunoSEQ 96-well plate was sequenced on its own single-read 150-cycle Illumina NextSeq 550 flow cell. Per the authors' processing: Because the immunoSEQ output included only junctional sequences and no quality scores, the filtering could not be the same as the filtering used for full-length reads. To assign V/J genes and CDR3, sequences were annotated using PyIR, a Python wrapper for IgBLAST v1.9, with IMGT germline references. Reads were filtered out if the reads had weak V/J assignments (E-value above 1e-6), no CDR3, stop codons, out-of-frame junctions, or ambiguous translated residues. V3J clonotypes were defined by identical inferred V gene, J gene, and CDR3 amino acid sequence. To compute the percentage overlap between repertoires, the number of shared unique clonotypes was divided by the size of the smaller repertoire. RTK rarefaction, the Chao1 estimator, and Recon v2.1 estimates of unobserved clonotypes were used to assess repertoire richness. Generation probabilities for all TCRbeta clonotypes obtained by the gDNA method from several donors were computed using OLGA. The source is immuneACCESS, and TCRdb retained only in-frame sequences with V and J called. Part of the clones is not carried over; for the studies checked, unresolved V genes explain less than half of this, and the remainder is unexplained. V and J calls and clone size follow that table, whereas D and trimming were derived from the DNA. The sample table shows about 1 million clones, and 75% are seen once. The biggest ten clones account for about 1.5% of the sample.

At the junction V is shortened by 7 bases and J by 6 bases; bases outside the gene matches: 7. The CDR3 holds 13 amino acids from the cysteine to the phenylalanine. Of the read, only the CDR3 DNA is kept; its 39 bases are in frame from base 1. Taken from the germline V gene (reference sequence), the CDR1 and CDR2 loops are MNHNY and SVGAGI. In regard to this clone: Its specific antigen is unknown. One base away there is no much larger clone; base qualities are not given.

Healthy HIV-negative adults with no recently reported acute infections or vaccinations were included as donors. Every donor was a Caucasian adult residing in Nashville, Tennessee, USA. CD4+ T cells were enriched by magnetic negative selection; naive cells were then positively selected on CD45RA, and the negative fraction formed the memory subset. Blood was collected by leukapheresis, and PBMCs were isolated by Ficoll-Histopaque density gradient centrifugation and then cryopreserved in liquid nitrogen vapor phase. Analytical flow cytometry was used to check the purity and quantity of each magnetically sorted T cell population. From each sorted fraction, genomic DNA was isolated and quantified by UV absorbance on a Nanodrop 2000c.

This sequence was found in a man between 18 and 29 years old in good health. The rearrangement joined TRBV6-6 to TRBJ2-5; TRBD1 matches 8 bases in the middle. The sequenced material came from memory CD4+ T cells sorted from blood. The meaning of the sample's cell subset or site label: CD45RA-negative fraction. The sequenced DNA is TGTGCCAGCACCCCAGGGGGCGGGAAGACCCAGTACTTC. It specifies CASTPGGGKTQYF.